This T cell receptor (beta chain) was sequenced during a study of T cells expressing NK-cell markers. Study at large: Beta-chain profiling covered CD3+CD56+NKG2C+, CD3+CD56+NKG2C- and CD3+CD56-NKG2C+ sorted subsets. One of the eight sequenced donors was seronegative, whereas the other seven were HCMV-seropositive. Study-wide results and limits: In several donors, dominant clonotypes made up 28.3-60.1% of CD3+CD56-NKG2C+ cells.

The CDR3 is made up of 14 amino acids. CDR1 is DFQATT and CDR2 is SNEGSKA in the germline V gene (reference sequence). cDNA encoding TCR beta was synthesized via 5'RACE template switching incorporating UMIs. TCRdb re-called the 5' RACE reads and shows each CDR3 protein once, DNA omitted. The clone table shows 350,000 to 400,000 distinct CDR3 sequences, with the ten largest holding about 10%. On this clonotype itself: Its target is unknown.

The TCR was taken from a woman between 45 and 65 years old in good health. The chain is built from TRBV20-1 and TRBJ2-5; lacking DNA, the TRBD1 call made by TCRdb goes unchecked. Sequencing was carried out using blood T cells: a sorted CD56 or NKG2C T cell subset, CD4+ or CD8+ T cells, or bulk PBMC T cells (not recorded which). The CDR3 spells CSARQTGGIGTQYF.